This T cell receptor beta chain appears in the sequencing data of a study of cytomegalovirus exposure and HLA in healthy donors. Study-wide results and caveats: Later analysis showed most CMV-associated TCR beta chains appearing HLA-restricted.

Primers for the PCR totalled 60 Vbeta and 13 Jbeta. The data were produced by immunoSEQ multiplex PCR, yet TCRdb's version contains in-frame clones alone and is incomplete. The table lists about 160,000 clones, about 81% of them singletons. In the case of this clone: The antigen is undetermined.

The CDR3 extends over 16 amino acids. CDR1 is SEHNR, CDR2 FQNEAQ, per germline (reference sequence). V lost 2 bases, J lost 5 bases, and 10 bases stayed unmatched. Material for sequencing was PBMCs. The rearrangement links TRBV7-9 to TRBJ2-3, with 7 nucleotides matching TRBD2. The TCR was taken from a girl aged 2 to 9 in good health and CMV-seropositive. CDR3: CASSLYAGEVGDTQYF. As DNA, the CDR3 is TGTGCCAGCAGCTTATACGCGGGAGAGGTTGGAGATACGCAGTATTTT.